This T cell receptor (beta chain) was retrieved from a study of blood T cell repertoires in COVID-19. Overall study context: Collection of acute and convalescent COVID-19 samples took place in the United States, Italy and Spain. PBMCs, B-cell-depleted T cells, or T cells provided the cDNA or gDNA that made up the material.

As originally analysed: From reference gene primer amplification, estimates of nucleated cell counts were derived. Some clones are missing from TCRdb's copy, which holds only in-frame ones; the method was immunoSEQ multiplex PCR. D and trimming were read from the DNA, whereas the V and J calls and clone size are those reported in that table. Of tens of thousands of clones in the sample, 80% were seen once. Trimming stripped 3 bases from V and 0 bases from J, with 5 bases between. In germline, CDR1 is MGHDK, CDR2 SYGVNS. This CDR3 is built from 13 residues. This TCR was sampled from a woman older than 75 with acute or convalescent COVID-19. The sample comprised peripheral blood. The J gene is TRBJ1-1, the V gene TRBV25-1; D is ambiguous. The CDR3 region has the DNA TGTGCCAGCAGTGACAGGCTGAACACTGAAGCTTTCTTT. Translating gives CASSDRLNTEAFF.